A selection of T cell receptor beta chains follows, all from one sample in a study of glioma-infiltrating T cells after dendritic cell vaccination. Assay: immunoSEQ multiplex PCR; the TCRdb copy retains only in-frame clones and omits some. The sample holds 49,000 or so clones; 85% are singletons and the top ten take about an eighth. Sequences were derived from blood, sampled before dendritic cell vaccination. These receptors were obtained from a human donor with glioblastoma. Both conserved end residues are part of each CDR3. D genes are given only for firm matches. Clone sizes are given selectively: once, few, many, or a class where the clone is expanded.

v_gene,d_gene,j_gene,abundance,CDR3nt,CDR3aa
TRBV19,.,TRBJ2-1,.,TGTGCCAGTAGTTTGTCCGCGAGGAATGAGCAGTTCTTC,CASSLSARNEQFF
TRBV5-1,.,TRBJ1-1,.,TGCGCCAGCAGCTTGTTAACAGGGAGGGACACTGAAGCTTTCTTT,CASSLLTGRDTEAFF
TRBV7-2,.,TRBJ2-7,.,TGTGCCAGCAGCTTGGCGGCGGTGCGGGGTGGAGAGCAGTACTTC,CASSLAAVRGGEQYF
TRBV27,.,TRBJ1-5,.,TGTGCCAGCAGTCCCAGGGGTGGAAGCAATCAGCCCCAGCATTTT,CASSPRGGSNQPQHF
TRBV7-9,TRBD1,TRBJ2-2,.,TGTGCCAGCAGCCTAGGGACAGCGAACACCGGGGAGCTGTTTTTT,CASSLGTANTGELFF
TRBV5-1,.,TRBJ1-1,.,TGCGCCAGCAGCCCTGTGGGGGGGCAGGGCACTGAAGCTTTCTTT,CASSPVGGQGTEAFF
TRBV7-9,.,TRBJ1-3,.,TGTGCCAGCAGCTTAGCCAGCGGGCAGCCCTCTGGAAACACCATATATTTT,CASSLASGQPSGNTIYF
TRBV2,TRBD1,TRBJ2-5,.,TGTGCCAGCAGTCTAGACAGGGGGGAAAAGACCCAGTACTTC,CASSLDRGEKTQYF
TRBV10-3,.,TRBJ1-1,.,TGTGCCATCAGTGTTGCAGGCGTGGGTACTGAAGCTTTCTTT,CAISVAGVGTEAFF
TRBV6-5,.,TRBJ1-5,.,TGTGCCAGCGCAGGGCCGGGTCAGCCCCAGCATTTT,CASAGPGQPQHF
TRBV5-1,.,TRBJ2-5,.,TGCGCCAGCAGCTTCGACTCAGCGGAGACCCAGTACTTC,CASSFDSAETQYF
TRBV5-6,TRBD2,TRBJ2-7,.,TGTGCCAGCAGTTGGGCCACTAGCGGCCTATCCTACGAGCAGTACTTC,CASSWATSGLSYEQYF
TRBV6-5,TRBD1,TRBJ2-2,.,TGTGCCAGCAGTTATTGGGGACAGCGTGACACCGGGGAGCTGTTTTTT,CASSYWGQRDTGELFF
TRBV9,TRBD2,TRBJ2-7,.,TGTGCCAGCAGCGGGGGACTAGCGGGAGTGAACGAGCAGTACTTC,CASSGGLAGVNEQYF
TRBV4-2,.,TRBJ2-7,.,TGTGCCAGCAGCCAAGATCCGAGTTCCTACGAGCAGTACTTC,CASSQDPSSYEQYF
TRBV5-1,.,TRBJ2-7,.,TGCGCCAGCAGCCAGCCAGGGGTGTTCTACGAGCAGTACTTC,CASSQPGVFYEQYF
TRBV28,TRBD1,TRBJ2-4,.,TGTGCCAGCAGTTCCTCGGGACAGGGCGACAAAAACATTCAGTACTTC,CASSSSGQGDKNIQYF
TRBV19,.,TRBJ1-5,.,TGTGCCAGTAGTGGCTCGGGGGGGCAGCCCCAGCATTTT,CASSGSGGQPQHF
TRBV9,TRBD1,TRBJ2-3,.,TGTGCCAGCAGCGTAGAGGGGGCTAGCACAGATACGCAGTATTTT,CASSVEGASTDTQYF
TRBV27,TRBD1,TRBJ1-2,.,TGTGCCAGCAGTCCTGGACAGGTTATGGGCTACACCTTC,CASSPGQVMGYTF
TRBV18,TRBD2,TRBJ2-1,.,TGTGCCAGCTCACGCAGTCCACCGGGACTAGCGGGAGTTGATGAGCAGTTCTTC,CASSRSPPGLAGVDEQFF
TRBV7-6,.,TRBJ1-1,few,TGTGCCAGCAGCTTAGACCTACTTGATGAAGCTTTCTTT,CASSLDLLDEAFF
TRBV27,TRBD1,TRBJ2-7,.,TGTGCCAGCAGTTCTCAGACAGGGGCCTACGAGCAGTACTTC,CASSSQTGAYEQYF